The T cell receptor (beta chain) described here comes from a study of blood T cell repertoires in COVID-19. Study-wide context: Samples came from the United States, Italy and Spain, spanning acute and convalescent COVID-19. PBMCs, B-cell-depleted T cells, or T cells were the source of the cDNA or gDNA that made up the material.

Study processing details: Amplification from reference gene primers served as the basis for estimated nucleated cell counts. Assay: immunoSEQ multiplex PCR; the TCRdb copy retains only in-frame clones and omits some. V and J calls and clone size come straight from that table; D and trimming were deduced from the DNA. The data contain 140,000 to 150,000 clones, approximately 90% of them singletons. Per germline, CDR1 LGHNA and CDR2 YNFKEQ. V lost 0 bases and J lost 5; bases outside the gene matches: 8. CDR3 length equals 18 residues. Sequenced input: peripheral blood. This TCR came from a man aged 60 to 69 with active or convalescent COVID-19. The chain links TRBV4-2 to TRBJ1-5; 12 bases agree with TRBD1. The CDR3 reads CASSQDEGQGARDQPQHF. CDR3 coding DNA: TGTGCCAGCAGCCAAGATGAGGGACAGGGGGCGAGGGATCAGCCCCAGCATTTT.